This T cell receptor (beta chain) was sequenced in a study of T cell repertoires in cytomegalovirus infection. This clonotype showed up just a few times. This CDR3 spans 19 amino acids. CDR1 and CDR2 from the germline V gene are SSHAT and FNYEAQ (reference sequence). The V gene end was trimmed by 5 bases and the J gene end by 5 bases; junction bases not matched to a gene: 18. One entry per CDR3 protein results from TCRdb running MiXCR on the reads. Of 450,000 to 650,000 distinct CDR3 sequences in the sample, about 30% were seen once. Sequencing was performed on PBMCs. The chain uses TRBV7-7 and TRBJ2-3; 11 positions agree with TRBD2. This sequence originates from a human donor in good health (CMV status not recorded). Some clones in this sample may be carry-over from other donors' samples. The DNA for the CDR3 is TGTGCCAGCAGCCCAGGCCAGCTAGCGGGAGGATTTTCAGGAGATACGCAGTATTTT. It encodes CASSPGQLAGGFSGDTQYF. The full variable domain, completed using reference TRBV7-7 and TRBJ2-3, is GAGVSQSPRYKVTKRGQDVTLRCDPISSHATLYWYQQALGQGPEFLTYFNYEAQPDKSGLPSDRFSAERPEGSISTLTIQRTEQRDSAMYRCASSPGQLAGGFSGDTQYFGPGTRLTVL.